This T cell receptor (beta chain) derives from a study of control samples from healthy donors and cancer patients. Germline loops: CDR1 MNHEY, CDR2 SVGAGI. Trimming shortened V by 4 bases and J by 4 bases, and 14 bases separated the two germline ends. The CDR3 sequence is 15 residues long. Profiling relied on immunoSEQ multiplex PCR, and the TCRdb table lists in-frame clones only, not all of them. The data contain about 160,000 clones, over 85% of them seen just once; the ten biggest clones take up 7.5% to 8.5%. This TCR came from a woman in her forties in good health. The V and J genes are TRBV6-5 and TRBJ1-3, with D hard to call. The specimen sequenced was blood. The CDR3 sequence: CASSSRPQTGNTIYF. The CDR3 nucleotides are TGTGCCAGCAGTTCACGACCCCAGACCGGAAACACCATATATTTT.